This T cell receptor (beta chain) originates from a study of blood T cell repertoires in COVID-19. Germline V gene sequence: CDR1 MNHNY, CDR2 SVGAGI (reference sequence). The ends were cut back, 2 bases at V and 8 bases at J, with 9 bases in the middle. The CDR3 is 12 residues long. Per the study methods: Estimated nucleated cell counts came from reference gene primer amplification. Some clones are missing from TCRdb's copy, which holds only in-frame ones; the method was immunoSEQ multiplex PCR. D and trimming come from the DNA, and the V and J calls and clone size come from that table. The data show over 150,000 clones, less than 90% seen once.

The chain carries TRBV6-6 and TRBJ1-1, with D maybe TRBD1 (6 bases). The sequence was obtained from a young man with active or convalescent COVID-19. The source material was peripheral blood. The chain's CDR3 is CASSYGQSEAFF. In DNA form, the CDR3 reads TGTGCCAGCAGTTACGGACAGTCCGAAGCTTTCTTT.